These 4 T cell receptor beta chains were sequenced from one sample in a study of graft-versus-host responses after intestinal transplantation. These receptors' targets are unknown. The protocol was immunoSEQ multiplex PCR, while the TCRdb copy is restricted to in-frame clones and leaves out a portion. The sample has some 130,000 clones; around 96% are singletons. The starting material was unstimulated CD8+ T cells sorted from spleen or lymph node cells, obtained before intestinal transplant. The source of these receptors is a human donor who received an intestinal transplant.

The chain links TRBV6-1 to TRBJ2-7; possible D gene TRBD1, 6 bases. Trimming shortened V by 7 bases and J by 0 bases, and 13 bases separated the two germline ends. Germline V lookup: CDR1 MNHNS, CDR2 SASEGT. This CDR3 spans 14 amino acids. This CDR3 is CASISTGDSYEQYF. For the CDR3, the DNA is TGTGCCAGCATATCGACAGGCGACTCCTACGAGCAGTACTTC.

This rearrangement joins TRBV13 to TRBJ2-7, with D maybe TRBD2 (6 bases). CDR1 and CDR2 from the germline V gene are PRHDT and FYEKMQ (reference sequence). V lost 0 bases and J 3 bases, leaving 9 bases between the germline ends. This CDR3 spans 14 amino acids. CDR3 in DNA: TGTGCCAGCAGCTTAGGCCTAGCGAGCTACGAGCAGTACTTC. Translating it yields CASSLGLASYEQYF.

This chain links TRBV30 with TRBJ1-1, with D perhaps matching TRBD1 (5 bases). The ends were cut back, 5 bases at V and 1 base at J, with 5 bases in the middle. This CDR3 is built from 11 residues. Germline V gene data show CDR1 as GTSNPN and CDR2 as SVGIG (reference sequence). Here the CDR3 DNA reads TGTGCCTGGCAGGGGAACACTGAAGCTTTCTTT. Its protein product is CAWQGNTEAFF.

The CDR3 DNA reads TGTGCCAGCAGCGACTCTTTGGACAGGGGGGCTTACGAGCAGTACTTC. Translating gives CASSDSLDRGAYEQYF. J is TRBJ2-7 and V is TRBV9, with 10 bases fitting TRBD1. This CDR3 comprises 16 residues. Per the germline V gene, CDR1 is SGDLS and CDR2 is YYNGEE. Trimming took 3 bases from V and 4 from J; bases not matched to a gene: 10.